Below are 27 T cell receptor beta chains sequenced from a single sample in a study of shared clonotypes between healthy human individuals (dated by TCRdb to 2019 to 2021). CD8 naive samples consisted of CD45RO-negative cells that were positively selected for CCR7, yielding a CD45RA+CCR7+ population without TemRA cells. Libraries were constructed by the immunoSEQ multiplex PCR assay. The clones in this table, taken by TCRdb from immuneACCESS, are in-frame only. Not every clone is retained; where verified, under half of the shortfall comes from an unresolved V gene, and the cause of the rest is unknown. This sample holds about 2,200,000 clones; 85% to 95% were observed only once. The leading ten clones occupy more than 1.5% of the sample. Material for sequencing was naive CD8+ T cells from PBMCs. The sample's cell subset or site label, decoded: CD45RA+CCR7+. Every receptor here comes from a man between 18 and 29 years old in good health. Some clones in this sample may be carry-over from other donors' samples.

The chain employs TRBV9 and TRBJ1-2; weak D call: TRBD1 (5 bases). CDR3 size: 14 residues. V gave up 4 bases and J gave up 5 bases, with 15 bases separating them. CDR1 and CDR2 from the germline V gene are SGDLS and YYNGEE. The CDR3 loop is CASSWGVDDYGYTF. CDR3 nucleotides: TGTGCCAGCAGCTGGGGGGTGGATGATTATGGCTACACCTTC.

The table lists this clone with a count of one. The chain links TRBV4-2 to TRBJ2-1; D might be TRBD2 (5 bases). This CDR3 is 13 amino acids long. V lost 4 bases to trimming and J lost 8 bases, with 12 bases between them. The germline CDR1 and CDR2 sequences are LGHNA and YNFKEQ. The CDR3 bases are TGTGCCAGCAGCCCCCGGCTAGCATATGAGCAGTTCTTC. Its translation: CASSPRLAYEQFF.

Of note for this clone: The same CDR3 is also encoded by other DNA sequences in this sample. This chain links TRBV9 with TRBJ2-1; D may be TRBD2 (6 bases). Germline CDR1 SGDLS, CDR2 YYNGEE. V was cut by 0 bases and J by 4 bases, with 11 bases left in between. This CDR3 has 15 residues. CDR3 nucleotides: TGTGCCAGCAGCGTAGCGGGGGAGTCTTACAATGAGCAGTTCTTC. It encodes CASSVAGESYNEQFF.

This chain links TRBV7-8 with TRBJ1-5, with a possible D match to TRBD1 (6 bases). The CDR3 length is 15 residues. Germline values: CDR1 SGHVS, CDR2 FQNEAQ. V lost 5 bases to trimming and J lost 2 bases, with 13 bases between them. The CDR3 region has the DNA TGTGCCAGCAGCACCTGGACAGCTCGCAATCAGCCCCAGCATTTT. Translation gives CASSTWTARNQPQHF.

V is TRBV7-7 and J is TRBJ2-7; a possible D gene is TRBD1 (6 bases). Germline loops: CDR1 SSHAT, CDR2 FNYEAQ (reference sequence). The CDR3 consists of 13 residues. V shed 1 base and J shed 7 bases, with 11 bases lying between them. CDR3 nucleotides: TGTGCCAGCAGCTTAGGGCGTAGGGGGGAGCAGTACTTC. Protein: CASSLGRRGEQYF. The full variable domain, in which reference TRBV7-7 and TRBJ2-7 provide the parts outside the CDR3, is GAGVSQSPRYKVTKRGQDVTLRCDPISSHATLYWYQQALGQGPEFLTYFNYEAQPDKSGLPSDRFSAERPEGSISTLTIQRTEQRDSAMYRCASSLGRRGEQYFGPGTRLTVT.

The chain joins TRBV5-1 to TRBJ2-1; 9 bases match TRBD1. The CDR3 spans 17 residues. The J segment lost 3 bases and the V segment lost 5 bases, leaving 12 bases of the junction unmatched. Germline CDR1 SGHRS, CDR2 YFSETQ. Here the CDR3 reads CASSITGGGTFYNEQFF. The CDR3 nucleotides read TGCGCCAGCAGTATAACAGGGGGCGGGACCTTCTACAATGAGCAGTTCTTC. The whole variable domain, remainder taken from reference TRBV5-1 and TRBJ2-1, is KAGVTQTPRYLIKTRGQQVTLSCSPISGHRSVSWYQQTPGQGLQFLFEYFSETQRNKGNFPGRFSGRQFSNSRSEMNVSTLELGDSALYLCASSITGGGTFYNEQFFGPGTRLTVL.

This chain connects TRBV9 to TRBJ1-1; 7 bases agree with TRBD1. Germline V lookup: CDR1 SGDLS, CDR2 YYNGEE. The CDR3 consists of 15 residues. The V segment lost 4 bases and the J segment 4 bases; nucleotides outside the gene matches: 10. The CDR3 protein is CASSPLTGTFTEAFF. The DNA for the CDR3 is TGTGCCAGCAGCCCATTGACAGGGACGTTCACTGAAGCTTTCTTT.

V gene TRBV7-6 combines with J gene TRBJ1-3; the D gene is possibly TRBD1 (6 bases). Per germline, CDR1 SGHVS and CDR2 FNYEAQ. The CDR3 consists of 20 residues. Trimming took 7 bases from V and 0 from J, leaving 28 bases between them. For the CDR3, the DNA is TGTGCCAGCACCCAAAACTCCAGGGGTCCTACTGATAGCTCTGGAAACACCATATATTTT. It encodes CASTQNSRGPTDSSGNTIYF.

In this sample, this clone turned up once. This chain joins TRBV19 and TRBJ2-7; D is possibly TRBD1 (6 bases). Germline V gives CDR1 LNHDA, CDR2 SQIVND (reference sequence). V lost 3 bases and J 3 bases, leaving 12 bases between the germline ends. The CDR3 contains 14 residues. Written as DNA, the CDR3 is TGTGCCAGTAGTATCTCAGGGGCAATCTACGAGCAGTACTTC. Protein product: CASSISGAIYEQYF.

The V call is TRBV7-9, the J call TRBJ2-5, with 7 bases identical to TRBD1. The CDR3 has 15 amino acids. Germline trimming cut 0 bases from V and 2 bases from J; bases unmatched to any gene: 3. Germline-derived CDR1 and CDR2 are SEHNR and FQNEAQ (reference sequence). The CDR3 sequence: CASSLAGQHQETQYF. CDR3 nucleotide sequence: TGTGCCAGCAGCTTAGCGGGACAGCATCAAGAGACCCAGTACTTC.

This chain links TRBV13 with TRBJ2-1; D perhaps matches TRBD1 (6 bases). CDR1 and CDR2 from the germline V gene are PRHDT and FYEKMQ (reference sequence). The CDR3 totals 15 residues. V lost 4 bases to trimming and J lost 6 bases, with 16 bases between them. This CDR3 reads CASSSRVLGGNEQFF. CDR3 DNA sequence: TGTGCCAGCAGCTCCCGGGTTTTAGGGGGCAATGAGCAGTTCTTC.

This clone was recorded a few times. The V gene is TRBV29-1, the J gene TRBJ1-1; no reliable D call. With 4 bases removed from V and 1 base from J, the gap between germline ends came to 7 bases. The CDR3 is 12 residues long. Germline lookup yields CDR1 SQVTM and CDR2 ANQGSEA. Here the CDR3 DNA reads TGCAGCGTTGCGGGCAGGAACACTGAAGCTTTCTTT. It codes for CSVAGRNTEAFF.

As for this clone: The same CDR3 arises from other DNA sequences in this sample as well. This chain connects TRBV27 to TRBJ2-5; D possibly corresponds to TRBD2 (5 bases). Germline values: CDR1 MNHEY, CDR2 SMNVEV (reference sequence). The V and J ends lost 3 bases and 5 bases respectively, with 13 bases between them. The CDR3 covers 14 residues. Written as DNA, the CDR3 is TGTGCCAGCAGTTTTCGTGGAGGCCGGGAGACCCAGTACTTC. Amino acid sequence: CASSFRGGRETQYF.

The rearrangement links TRBV19 to TRBJ2-2; D ambiguous. Per germline, CDR1 LNHDA and CDR2 SQIVND (reference sequence). The CDR3 runs to 14 residues. The ends were cut back, 5 bases at V and 5 bases at J, with 12 bases in the middle. The CDR3 here is CASSFYSITGELFF. DNA of the CDR3: TGTGCCAGTAGTTTTTACAGCATAACCGGGGAGCTGTTTTTT. The whole variable domain, filled in from reference TRBV19 and TRBJ2-2, reads DGGITQSPKYLFRKEGQNVTLSCEQNLNHDAMYWYRQDPGQGLRLIYYSQIVNDFQKGDIAEGYSVSREKKESFPLTVTSAQKNPTAFYLCASSFYSITGELFFGEGSRLTVL.

The rearrangement links TRBV7-9 to TRBJ1-1; D gene uncertain. Trimming pared 8 bases from V and 5 bases from J, leaving 18 bases between. The germline V gene encodes CDR1 SEHNR and CDR2 FQNEAQ (reference sequence). This CDR3 is built from 14 residues. CDR3 region: CASHSKDPSTEAFF. In nucleotides, the CDR3 is TGTGCCAGCCACTCCAAAGACCCGAGTACTGAAGCTTTCTTT.

V and J are TRBV5-4 and TRBJ2-1; tentatively, D is TRBD2 (6 bases). Trimming pared 9 bases from V and 12 bases from J, leaving 19 bases between. From germline, CDR1 is SGHNT and CDR2 YYREEE (reference sequence). This CDR3 has 12 residues. CDR3 bases: TGTGCCATCCGTTCGCGGGGAGCTTCGCAGTTCTTC. Its translation: CAIRSRGASQFF.

This chain connects TRBV7-8 to TRBJ2-3; 7 positions agree with TRBD1. Germline V gene sequence: CDR1 SGHVS, CDR2 FQNEAQ. This CDR3 region has 14 residues. V lost 4 bases, J lost 7 bases, and 8 bases stayed unmatched. In DNA, the CDR3 is TGTGCCAGCAGCTGGGATACAGGGGTGAATACGCAGTATTTT. It encodes CASSWDTGVNTQYF.

The CDR3 region is CASRVAYEQYF. The CDR3 DNA reads as TGTGCCAGCAGAGTAGCCTACGAGCAGTACTTC. The J gene is TRBJ2-7, the V gene TRBV2; no definite D call. Trimming pared 6 bases from V and 2 bases from J, leaving 5 bases between. CDR1 is SNHLY, CDR2 FYNNEI, per germline. The CDR3 has 11 amino acids.

The chain carries TRBV4-1 and TRBJ2-1, with D maybe TRBD2 (5 bases). V was cut by 4 bases and J by 2 bases, with 15 bases left in between. The CDR3 contains 16 residues. Germline assignment: CDR1 MGHRA and CDR2 YSYEKL. The CDR3 sequence: CASSLKERTAYNEQFF. The CDR3 bases are TGCGCCAGCAGCCTAAAAGAGCGGACGGCCTACAATGAGCAGTTCTTC.

J is TRBJ2-3 and V is TRBV15; D unresolved. The CDR3 spans 16 residues. The germline CDR1 and CDR2 sequences are LNHNV and YYDKDF (reference sequence). V shed 1 base and J shed 0 bases, with 11 bases lying between them. The CDR3 protein is CATSRVSISSTDTQYF. CDR3 nucleotides: TGTGCCACCAGCAGAGTCAGCATTTCTAGCACAGATACGCAGTATTTT. The entire variable domain, with the rest obtained from reference TRBV15 and TRBJ2-3, is as follows: DAMVIQNPRYQVTQFGKPVTLSCSQTLNHNVMYWYQQKSSQAPKLLFHYYDKDFNNEADTPDNFQSRRPNTSFCFLDIRSPGLGDTAMYLCATSRVSISSTDTQYFGPGTRLTVL.

The chain employs TRBV28 and TRBJ2-3, with D possibly being TRBD2 (7 bases). This CDR3 is 19 amino acids long. Germline V gene data show CDR1 as MDHEN and CDR2 as SYDVKM. V lost 1 base and J lost 0, with 20 bases in between. CDR3 sequence reads: CASSLFAPGASGSTDTQYF. In DNA form, the CDR3 reads TGTGCCAGCAGTTTATTTGCCCCGGGGGCTAGCGGTAGCACAGATACGCAGTATTTT.

The V and J genes are TRBV10-1 and TRBJ2-4, with TRBD1 matching over 8 bases. CDR1 and CDR2 from the germline V gene are WNHNN and SYGVQD (reference sequence). J lost 6 bases, V lost 0 bases, and 1 base had no gene match. The CDR3 covers 14 residues. CDR3 loop: CASSESRGRNIQYF. The CDR3 DNA reads TGCGCCAGCAGTGAGTCCAGGGGGCGAAACATTCAGTACTTC.

The rearrangement joins TRBV14 to TRBJ2-7; D remains unclear. This CDR3 comprises 14 residues. V lost 1 base, J lost 0 bases, and 7 bases lay in between. From germline, CDR1 is SGHDN and CDR2 FVKESK. The CDR3 sequence: CASSQGAGSYEQYF. CDR3 DNA: TGTGCCAGCAGCCAAGGGGCAGGCTCCTACGAGCAGTACTTC.

This clone appeared once. The chain couples TRBV7-3 to TRBJ2-3, with TRBD2 matching 9 bases. The CDR3 runs to 18 residues. Germline V gene lookup returns CDR1 SGHTA and CDR2 FQGTGA. V shed 4 bases, J shed 6 bases, and the junction held 17 bases outside the gene matches. In nucleotides, the CDR3 is TGTGCCAGCAGCTCTCCACCCCCAGCGGGAGGTGAACGGGATACGCAGTATTTT. Translating gives CASSSPPPAGGERDTQYF.

The V call is TRBV2, the J call TRBJ2-6; D not certain. This CDR3 contains 14 residues. Germline loops: CDR1 SNHLY, CDR2 FYNNEI. V was cut by 8 bases and J by 3 bases, with 11 bases left in between. CDR3 DNA: TGTGCCAGCTTTAGTCTAGTTGGGGCCAACGTCCTGACTTTC. Protein product: CASFSLVGANVLTF.

This clone came up once. The chain couples TRBV28 to TRBJ1-1; possibly TRBD1 for D (6 bases). The CDR3 sequence is 12 residues long. Germline CDR1 reads MDHEN; CDR2 reads SYDVKM. The ends were cut back, 6 bases at V and 6 bases at J, with 11 bases in the middle. CDR3 in amino acids: CASRMRGAEAFF. CDR3 DNA sequence: TGTGCCAGCAGGATGAGGGGGGCTGAAGCTTTCTTT.

The chain is built from TRBV5-8 and TRBJ2-1, with D unclear. With 2 bases removed from V and 9 bases from J, the gap between germline ends came to 15 bases. CDR1 is SGHTS, CDR2 YDEGEE, per germline. CDR3 length equals 14 residues. This CDR3 is CASSLGRSSAEQFF. The CDR3 nucleotides read TGTGCCAGCAGCTTAGGACGGTCCAGTGCTGAGCAGTTCTTC.